This T cell receptor (beta chain) emerged from a study of T-cell memory formation after mild COVID-19. Overall study findings and caveats: Contracting CD4+ clones sat mainly in CM and EM; CD8+ in EMRA. The appearance of some responding clones in pre-infection memory suggested that cross-reactive memory joined. Clones that contracted from day 15 to 85 had balanced CD4/CD8; later expanders were CD4+ biased.

5'RACE, which relied on constant-segment primers, yielded TCR alpha and TCR beta cDNA libraries carrying sample barcodes and UMIs. TCRdb fed the 5' RACE reads into MiXCR, producing one record per CDR3 protein. This sample has hundreds of thousands of distinct CDR3 sequences; roughly 21% occur once, and the top ten carry roughly 8.1%. In its sample, this clonotype was seen many times. Its antigen is as yet unknown. CDR1 and CDR2 from the germline V gene are SGHVS and FQNEAQ. This CDR3 has 15 amino acids. Germline trimming cut 1 base from V and 2 bases from J; bases unmatched to any gene: 5. The sequenced material came from PBMCs or a T cell subset sorted from them (not recorded which). The receptor was isolated from an adult woman who had mild COVID-19 (a few samples of this study predate the infection). Cell type and time point are not known. This chain joins TRBV7-8 and TRBJ2-7; the match to TRBD2 covers 7 bases. CDR3 region: CASSLVPGLTYEQYF. The CDR3 nucleotides read TGTGCCAGCAGCTTAGTTCCGGGACTAACCTACGAGCAGTACTTC.